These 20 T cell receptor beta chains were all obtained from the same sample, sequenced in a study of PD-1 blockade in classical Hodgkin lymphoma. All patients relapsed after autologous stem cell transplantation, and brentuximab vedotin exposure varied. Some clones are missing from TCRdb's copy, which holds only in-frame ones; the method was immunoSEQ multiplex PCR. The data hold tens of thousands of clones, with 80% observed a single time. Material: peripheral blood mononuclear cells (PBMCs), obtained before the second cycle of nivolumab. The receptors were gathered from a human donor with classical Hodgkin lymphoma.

This CDR3 reads CASSTAWTDTQYF. The CDR3 DNA reads as TGTGCCAGTAGCACCGCCTGGACAGATACGCAGTATTTT. The chain has TRBV19 and TRBJ2-3; D gene unclear. Trimming pared 6 bases from V and 3 bases from J, leaving 10 bases between. Germline V lookup: CDR1 LNHDA, CDR2 SQIVND (reference sequence). The CDR3 is made up of 13 amino acids.

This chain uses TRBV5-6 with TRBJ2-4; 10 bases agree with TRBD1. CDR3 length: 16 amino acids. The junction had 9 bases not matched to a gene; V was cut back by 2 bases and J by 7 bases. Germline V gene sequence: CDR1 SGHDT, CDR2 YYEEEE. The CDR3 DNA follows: TGTGCCAGCAGCTTAAAAGCGGGACAGGGGATGAACATTCAGTACTTC. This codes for CASSLKAGQGMNIQYF.

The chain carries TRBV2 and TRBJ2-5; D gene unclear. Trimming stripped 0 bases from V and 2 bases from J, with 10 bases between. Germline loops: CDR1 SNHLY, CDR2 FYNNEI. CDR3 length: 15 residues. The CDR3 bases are TGTGCCAGCAGTGAAGCCCGCCGGTATCAAGAGACCCAGTACTTC. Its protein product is CASSEARRYQETQYF.

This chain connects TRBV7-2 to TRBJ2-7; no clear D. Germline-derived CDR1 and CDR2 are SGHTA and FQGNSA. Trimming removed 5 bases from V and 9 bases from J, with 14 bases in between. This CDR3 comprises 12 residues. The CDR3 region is CASSQLAGGQYF. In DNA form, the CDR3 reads TGTGCCAGCAGCCAGCTGGCAGGCGGGCAGTACTTC.

The CDR3 DNA sequence: TGTGCCAGCAGCTCTGGGACAGGGCGCCAAGAGACCCAGTACTTC. It translates to CASSSGTGRQETQYF. The V and J genes are TRBV7-6 and TRBJ2-5, with 9 bases matching TRBD1. The CDR3 sequence is 15 residues long. The V and J ends lost 4 bases and 1 base, in that order; junction bases with no gene match: 4. In germline, CDR1 is SGHVS, CDR2 FNYEAQ. Full variable domain (missing parts from reference TRBV7-6 and TRBJ2-5): GAGVSQSPRYKVTKRGQDVALRCDPISGHVSLYWYRQALGQGPEFLTYFNYEAQQDKSGLPNDRFSAERPEGSISTLTIQRTEQRDSAMYRCASSSGTGRQETQYFGPGTRLLVL.

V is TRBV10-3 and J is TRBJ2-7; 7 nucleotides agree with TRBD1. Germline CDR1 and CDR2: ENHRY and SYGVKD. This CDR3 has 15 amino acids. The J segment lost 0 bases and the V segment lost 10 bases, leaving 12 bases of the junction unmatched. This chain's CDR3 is CASSAGGAGSYEQYF. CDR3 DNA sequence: TGTGCCAGTTCCGCAGGGGGAGCCGGCTCCTACGAGCAGTACTTC.

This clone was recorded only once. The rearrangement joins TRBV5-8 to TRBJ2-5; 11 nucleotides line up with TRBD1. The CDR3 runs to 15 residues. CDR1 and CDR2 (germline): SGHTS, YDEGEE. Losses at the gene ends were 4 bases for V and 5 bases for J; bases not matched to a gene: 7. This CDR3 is CASSPLDRGPETQYF. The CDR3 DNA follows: TGTGCCAGCAGCCCGCTGGACAGGGGGCCGGAGACCCAGTACTTC. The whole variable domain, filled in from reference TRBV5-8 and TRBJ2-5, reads EAGVTQSPTHLIKTRGQQATLRCSPISGHTSVYWYQQALGLGLQFLLWYDEGEERNRGNFPPRFSGRQFPNYSSELNVNALELEDSALYLCASSPLDRGPETQYFGPGTRLLVL.

CDR3 in DNA: TGTGCCAGCAGTTTCCTTCCCCGGTATAGCAATCAGCCCCAGCATTTT. Translation: CASSFLPRYSNQPQHF. The rearrangement joins TRBV28 to TRBJ1-5; D gene uncertain. The ends were cut back, 3 bases at V and 0 bases at J, with 12 bases in the middle. Germline assignment: CDR1 MDHEN and CDR2 SYDVKM. This CDR3 is built from 16 residues.

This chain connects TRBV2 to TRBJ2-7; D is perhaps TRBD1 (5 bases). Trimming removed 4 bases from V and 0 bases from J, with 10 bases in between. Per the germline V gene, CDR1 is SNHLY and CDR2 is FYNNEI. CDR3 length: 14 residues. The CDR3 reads CASSGRVTSYEQYF. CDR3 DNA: TGTGCCAGCAGTGGCAGGGTTACCTCCTACGAGCAGTACTTC.

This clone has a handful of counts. The CDR3 here is CASSTAPYGQGEAEQYF. CDR3 DNA sequence: TGTGCCAGCAGCACCGCTCCCTACGGACAGGGGGAGGCCGAGCAGTACTTC. The V call is TRBV13, the J call TRBJ2-7, with 10 bases identical to TRBD1. This CDR3 has 17 residues. With 5 bases clipped from V and 6 bases from J, the junction kept 16 bases outside the gene matches. The germline V gene has CDR1 PRHDT and CDR2 FYEKMQ (reference sequence).

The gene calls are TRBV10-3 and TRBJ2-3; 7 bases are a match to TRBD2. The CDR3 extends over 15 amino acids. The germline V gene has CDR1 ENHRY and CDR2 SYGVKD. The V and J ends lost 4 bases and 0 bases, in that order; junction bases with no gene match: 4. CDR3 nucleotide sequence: TGTGCCATCAGTGCTAGCGGACCTAGCACAGATACGCAGTATTTT. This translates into CAISASGPSTDTQYF.

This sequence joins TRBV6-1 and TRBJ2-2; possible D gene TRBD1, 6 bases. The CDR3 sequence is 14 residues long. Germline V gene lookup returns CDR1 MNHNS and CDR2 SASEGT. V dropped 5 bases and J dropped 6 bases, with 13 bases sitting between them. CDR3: CASSSAAGAGELFF. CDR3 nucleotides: TGTGCCAGCAGTTCCGCGGCAGGGGCCGGGGAGCTGTTTTTT.

CDR3 sequence: CASSFGGRTTEAFF. In nucleotides, the CDR3 is TGTGCCAGCAGTTTCGGAGGAAGAACCACTGAAGCTTTCTTT. This chain joins TRBV27 and TRBJ1-1; D not certain. The CDR3 consists of 14 residues. Trimming removed 3 bases from V and 4 bases from J, with 12 bases in between. Germline-derived CDR1 and CDR2 are MNHEY and SMNVEV (reference sequence).

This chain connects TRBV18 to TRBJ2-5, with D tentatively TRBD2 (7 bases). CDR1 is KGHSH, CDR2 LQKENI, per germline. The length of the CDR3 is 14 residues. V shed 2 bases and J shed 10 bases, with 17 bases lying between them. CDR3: CASSPGGAPGDQYF. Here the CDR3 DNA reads TGTGCCAGCTCACCAGGGGGGGCCCCGGGGGACCAGTACTTC.

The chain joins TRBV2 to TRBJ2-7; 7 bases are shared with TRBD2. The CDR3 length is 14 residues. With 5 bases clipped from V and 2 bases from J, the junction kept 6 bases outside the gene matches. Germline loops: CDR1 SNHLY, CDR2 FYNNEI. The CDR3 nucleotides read TGTGCCAGCAGTACACCCGGGACTACCTACGAGCAGTACTTC. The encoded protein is CASSTPGTTYEQYF.

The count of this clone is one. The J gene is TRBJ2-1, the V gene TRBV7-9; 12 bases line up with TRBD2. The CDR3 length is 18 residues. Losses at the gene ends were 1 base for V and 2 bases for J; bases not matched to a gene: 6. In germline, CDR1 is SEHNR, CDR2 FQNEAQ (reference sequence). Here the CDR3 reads CASSLGASGRVTYNEQFF. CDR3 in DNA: TGTGCCAGCAGCTTAGGTGCTAGCGGGAGGGTAACCTACAATGAGCAGTTCTTC.

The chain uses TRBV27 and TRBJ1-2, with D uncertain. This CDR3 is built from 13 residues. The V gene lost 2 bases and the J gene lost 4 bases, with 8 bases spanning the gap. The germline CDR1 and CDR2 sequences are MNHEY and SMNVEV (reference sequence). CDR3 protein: CASSLGRFYGYTF. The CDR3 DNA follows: TGTGCCAGCAGTTTAGGCAGGTTCTATGGCTACACCTTC.

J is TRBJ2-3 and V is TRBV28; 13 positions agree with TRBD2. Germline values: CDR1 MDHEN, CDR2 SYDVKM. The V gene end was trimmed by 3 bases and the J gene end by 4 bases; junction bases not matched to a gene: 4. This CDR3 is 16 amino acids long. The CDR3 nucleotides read TGTGCCAGCAGTTTCTCAACTAGCGGGAGGGCAGATACGCAGTATTTT. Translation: CASSFSTSGRADTQYF.

The CDR3 DNA reads TGTGCCAGCAGATTTAGGGGGCTAGGCAATCAGCCCCAGCATTTT. Encoded protein: CASRFRGLGNQPQHF. The chain uses TRBV28 and TRBJ1-5; 7 nucleotides match TRBD1. CDR3 length: 15 residues. Trimming took 6 bases from V and 2 from J; bases not matched to a gene: 7. Germline V lookup: CDR1 MDHEN, CDR2 SYDVKM. Looking up the rest from reference TRBV28 and TRBJ1-5 gives the full variable domain: DVKVTQSSRYLVKRTGEKVFLECVQDMDHENMFWYRQDPGLGLRLIYFSYDVKMKEKGDIPEGYSVSREKKERFSLILESASTNQTSMYLCASRFRGLGNQPQHFGDGTRLSIL.

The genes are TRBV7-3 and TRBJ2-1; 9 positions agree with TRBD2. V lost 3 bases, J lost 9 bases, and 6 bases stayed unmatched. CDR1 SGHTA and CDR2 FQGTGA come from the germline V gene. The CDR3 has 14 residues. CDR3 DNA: TGTGCCAGCAGCTTCCTAGCGGGATTTAGTGAGCAGTTCTTC. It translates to CASSFLAGFSEQFF.